Here is one T cell receptor (beta chain) with its context. The target antigen is unknown. Cryopreserved PBMC numbered about 0.9-11 million per sample before DNA extraction. Assay version v3.0 of immunoSEQ was used, and it was run at survey level. TCRdb's copy holds only in-frame clones and misses some; the assay was immunoSEQ multiplex PCR. The data show 8,400 or so clones, 84% seen once. Germline CDR1 is MNHNS and CDR2 is SASEGT. The CDR3 contains 11 residues. Between the trimmed V and J ends, which lost 2 bases and 6 bases, there was a span of 5 bases. These data are taken from a study of long-term antiretroviral therapy in people with HIV. Study at large: The oldest samples precede the 2015 immediate-ART recommendation by about a decade.

Study observations and caveats: Someone took the blood between the mid-2000s and the late 2010s, maybe while older ART regimens were in use.

The clonotype originates from a young man with HIV. The chain joins TRBV6-1 to TRBJ2-7; unclear D gene. The source was unsorted PBMCs, collected 0.3 years before starting antiretroviral therapy. The chain's CDR3 is CASSEYREQYF. CDR3 bases: TGTGCCAGCAGTGAATATCGCGAGCAGTACTTC.